The 14 T cell receptor beta chains reported below all come from one sample, sequenced in a study of regulatory T cells in long-lasting Graves disease. According to the study, TCR beta libraries were built with iRepertoire HTBI primers and CDR3-region Arm-PCR. TCRdb reanalysed the multiplex PCR reads using MiXCR and keeps one entry per CDR3 protein. The data hold about 370,000 distinct CDR3 sequences, with roughly a sixth observed a single time. Time point meaning: newly diagnosed GD, antithyroid drugs for less than 3 months. From RNA extracted from PBMCs, the TCR library was made. The specimen was peripheral blood mononuclear cells (PBMCs), collected at new diagnosis, from a patient treated with antithyroid drugs. These receptors were taken from a female donor with Graves disease.

J is TRBJ1-2 and V is TRBV5-6, with a weak D call TRBD1 (6 bases). CDR1 is SGHDT and CDR2 is YYEEEE in the germline V gene. This CDR3 is built from 13 residues. Trimming cost V 4 bases and J 3 bases, with 10 bases left between them. The CDR3 spells CASSIRGYYGYTF. DNA for the CDR3: TGTGCCAGCAGCATTAGGGGGTACTATGGCTACACCTTC.

The chain employs TRBV11-1 and TRBJ1-2, with TRBD1 identical over 7 bases. The CDR3 is 13 amino acids. Germline loops: CDR1 SGHAT, CDR2 FQDESV (reference sequence). The V gene end was trimmed by 9 bases and the J gene end by 6 bases; junction bases not matched to a gene: 10. CDR3 sequence reads: CASSDRDANGYTF. As DNA, the CDR3 is TGTGCCAGTAGTGACAGGGATGCGAATGGCTACACCTTC.

The chain has TRBV2 and TRBJ2-3; D gene ambiguous. V was shortened by 4 bases and J by 5 bases, with 13 bases between the two germline ends. The germline CDR1 and CDR2 sequences are SNHLY and FYNNEI. The CDR3 is 14 amino acids. This CDR3 reads CASSGASREDTQYF. CDR3 DNA: TGTGCCAGCAGTGGAGCTAGTCGAGAAGATACGCAGTATTTT.

Ten or more counts support this clonotype. Relative to the germline gene, one junction end is altered; a read error may explain this. The rearrangement joins TRBV7-9 to TRBJ2-2, with TRBD2 matching over 10 bases. CDR1 and CDR2 from the germline V gene are SEHNR and FQNEAQ (reference sequence). The CDR3 spans 15 residues. The CDR3 sequence is CASSLAGAITGELFF. The CDR3 DNA is TGTGCCAGCAGCCTAGCGGGAGCGATCACCGGGGAGCTGTTTTTT.

This clonotype was found many times. The chain has TRBV7-2 and TRBJ2-1, with 9 bases that match TRBD2. Germline V gives CDR1 SGHTA, CDR2 FQGNSA. The CDR3 covers 15 residues. J was trimmed by 4 bases and V by 3 bases; bases with no gene match: 4. The CDR3 loop is CASSFAGGSYNEQFF. CDR3 coding DNA: TGTGCCAGCAGCTTCGCGGGAGGGTCGTACAATGAGCAGTTCTTC.

This clonotype was counted at least ten times. The V call is TRBV12-3 or TRBV12-4, the J call TRBJ2-7; maybe TRBD2 (6 bases). V lost 7 bases, J lost 3 bases, and 31 bases lay in between. This CDR3 is 19 amino acids long. CDR3 nucleotides: TGTGCCAGCAAAAGGGACTTCCCACCCAGAAAGGGAGTAAACTACGAGCAGTACTTC. This gives the protein CASKRDFPPRKGVNYEQYF.

This clonotype was counted only a few times. V and J are TRBV7-2 and TRBJ2-3, with D unresolved. Trimming shortened V by 3 bases and J by 8 bases, and 15 bases separated the two germline ends. The length of the CDR3 is 14 residues. Germline loops: CDR1 SGHTA, CDR2 FQGNSA. The CDR3 loop reads CASSFERRAGTQYF. CDR3 coding DNA: TGTGCCAGCAGCTTTGAAAGGCGAGCAGGTACGCAGTATTTT.

This clonotype was counted at least ten times. J is TRBJ2-7 and V is TRBV12-3 or TRBV12-4; TRBD1 matches at 8 bases. The CDR3 runs 15 residues. V lost 5 bases to trimming and J lost 6 bases; unmatched junction nucleotides: 12. In DNA form, the CDR3 reads TGTGCCAGCAGTCCAGGGGACAGGACCTGGCCCGAGCAGTACTTC. Protein sequence: CASSPGDRTWPEQYF.

This clonotype was seen more than once but under ten times. The chain has TRBV9 and TRBJ2-1, with D possibly matching TRBD1 (6 bases). Germline-derived CDR1 and CDR2 are SGDLS and YYNGEE. The CDR3 contains 17 residues. V lost 4 bases and J lost 1, with 18 bases in between. The CDR3 reads CASSPRLGALSYNEQFF. The CDR3 DNA reads as TGTGCCAGCAGCCCTCGTCTGGGGGCCTTATCCTACAATGAGCAGTTCTTC.

This chain uses TRBV29-1 with TRBJ2-5, with TRBD2 matching over 13 bases. With 1 base clipped from V and 5 bases from J, the junction kept 10 bases outside the gene matches. CDR1 is SQVTM and CDR2 is ANQGSEA in the germline V gene. The CDR3 has 17 residues. The DNA for the CDR3 is TGCAGCGTTGAAGGGACTAGCGGGAGTAGAGGCGGTGAGACCCAGTACTTC. Translation gives CSVEGTSGSRGGETQYF.

This clonotype showed up many times. The rearrangement uses TRBV4-1 and TRBJ1-2; 10 bases match TRBD1. The CDR3 loop spans 15 amino acids. The germline V gene has CDR1 MGHRA and CDR2 YSYEKL. J was trimmed by 3 bases and V by 2 bases; bases with no gene match: 3. The CDR3 bases are TGCGCCAGCAGCCAAAGGACAGGGGGGGACTATGGCTACACCTTC. As protein: CASSQRTGGDYGYTF.

This clonotype has a count of ten or more. The J gene is TRBJ2-1, the V gene TRBV11-3; D ambiguous. CDR1 is SGHNT and CDR2 is YENEEA in the germline V gene. The CDR3 totals 15 residues. Trimming left V 2 bases short and J 0 bases short, with 8 bases between. CDR3 loop: CASSLMAFSYNEQFF. The DNA of the CDR3 is TGTGCCAGCAGCTTAATGGCGTTCTCCTACAATGAGCAGTTCTTC.

This clonotype appeared many times. The chain links TRBV12-5 to TRBJ1-2; 8 nucleotides agree with TRBD1. The CDR3 sequence is 21 residues long. Germline loops: CDR1 LGHNT, CDR2 FRNRAP. V dropped 6 bases and J dropped 2; count of bases not matched to a gene: 26. For the CDR3, the DNA is TGTGCTAGTGGGACTACCAACAGAGATGTGGATCAGAGGGACAGGAACTATGGCTACACCTTC. Its protein is CASGTTNRDVDQRDRNYGYTF. The full variable domain, its missing parts supplied by reference TRBV12-5 and TRBJ1-2, is DARVTQTPRHKVTEMGQEVTMRCQPILGHNTVFWYRQTMMQGLELLAYFRNRAPLDDSGMPKDRFSAEMPDATLATLKIQPSEPRDSAVYFCASGTTNRDVDQRDRNYGYTFGSGTRLTVV.

This clonotype was counted ten times or more. The chain joins TRBV3-1 to TRBJ1-2, with D possibly TRBD1 on 6 matching bases. Germline CDR1 LGHDT, CDR2 YNNKEL (reference sequence). V lost 0 bases and J lost 6, with 23 bases in between. The CDR3 extends over 18 amino acids. CDR3 amino acids: CASSQEHLGPPGGHGYTF. DNA for the CDR3: TGTGCCAGCAGCCAAGAGCACTTGGGACCACCCGGGGGGCATGGCTACACCTTC.